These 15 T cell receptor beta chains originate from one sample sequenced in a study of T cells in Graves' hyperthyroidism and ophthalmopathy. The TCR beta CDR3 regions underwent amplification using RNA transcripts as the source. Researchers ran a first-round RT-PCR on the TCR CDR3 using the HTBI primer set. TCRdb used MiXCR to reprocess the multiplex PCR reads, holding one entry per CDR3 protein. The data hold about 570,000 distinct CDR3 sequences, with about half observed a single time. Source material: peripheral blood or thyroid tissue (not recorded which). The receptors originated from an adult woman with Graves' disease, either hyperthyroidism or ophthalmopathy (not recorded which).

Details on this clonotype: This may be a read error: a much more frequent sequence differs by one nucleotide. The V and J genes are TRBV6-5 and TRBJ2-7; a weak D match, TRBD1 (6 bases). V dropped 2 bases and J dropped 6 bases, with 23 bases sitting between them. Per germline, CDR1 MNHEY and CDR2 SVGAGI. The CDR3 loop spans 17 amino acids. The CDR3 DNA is TGTGCCAGCAGTTACGACCTTCCCGGGACAACCCCGGGCGAGCAGTACTTC. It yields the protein CASSYDLPGTTPGEQYF.

CDR3: CASSYEGGEAFYEQYF. In nucleotides, the CDR3 is TGTGCCAGCAGCTACGAGGGGGGTGAAGCTTTCTACGAGCAGTACTTC. The chain recombines TRBV7-9 with TRBJ2-7; D might be TRBD1 or TRBD2, each matching 6 bases. Trimming pared 4 bases from V and 3 bases from J, leaving 19 bases between. The CDR3 is made up of 16 amino acids. The germline CDR1 and CDR2 sequences are SEHNR and FQNEAQ (reference sequence). The variable domain in full, with the rest retrieved from reference TRBV7-9 and TRBJ2-7, is DTGVSQNPRHKITKRGQNVTFRCDPISEHNRLYWYRQTLGQGPEFLTYFQNEAQLEKSRLLSDRFSAERPKGSFSTLEIQRTEQGDSAMYLCASSYEGGEAFYEQYFGPGTRLTVT.

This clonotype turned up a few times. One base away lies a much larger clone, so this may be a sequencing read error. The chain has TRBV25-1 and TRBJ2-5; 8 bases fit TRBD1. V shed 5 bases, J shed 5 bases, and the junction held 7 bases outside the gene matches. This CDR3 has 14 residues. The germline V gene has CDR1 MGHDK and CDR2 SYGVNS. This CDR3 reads CASSPGQGWETQYF. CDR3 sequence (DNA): TGTGCCAGCAGTCCAGGACAGGGTTGGGAGACCCAGTACTTC.

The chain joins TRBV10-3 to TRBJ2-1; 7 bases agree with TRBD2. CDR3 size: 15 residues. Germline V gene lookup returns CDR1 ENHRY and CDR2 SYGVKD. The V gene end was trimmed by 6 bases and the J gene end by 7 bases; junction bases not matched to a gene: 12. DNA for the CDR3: TGTGCCATCAGGGCCGGGCTAGCGGTAAAAAATGAGCAGTTCTTC. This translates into CAIRAGLAVKNEQFF.

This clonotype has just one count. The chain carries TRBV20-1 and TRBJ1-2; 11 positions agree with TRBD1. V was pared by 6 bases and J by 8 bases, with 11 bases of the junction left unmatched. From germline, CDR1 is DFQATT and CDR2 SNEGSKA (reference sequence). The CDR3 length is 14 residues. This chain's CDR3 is CSALITGTGGGYTF. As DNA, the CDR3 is TGCAGTGCCCTTATCACCGGGACAGGGGGAGGCTACACCTTC.

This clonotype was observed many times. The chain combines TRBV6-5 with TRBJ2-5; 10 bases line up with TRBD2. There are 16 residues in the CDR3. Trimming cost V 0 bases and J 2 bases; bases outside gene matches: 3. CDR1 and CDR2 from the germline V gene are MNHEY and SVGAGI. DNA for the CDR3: TGTGCCAGCAGTTACTCTGGACTAGCGGTTCAAGAGACCCAGTACTTC. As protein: CASSYSGLAVQETQYF.

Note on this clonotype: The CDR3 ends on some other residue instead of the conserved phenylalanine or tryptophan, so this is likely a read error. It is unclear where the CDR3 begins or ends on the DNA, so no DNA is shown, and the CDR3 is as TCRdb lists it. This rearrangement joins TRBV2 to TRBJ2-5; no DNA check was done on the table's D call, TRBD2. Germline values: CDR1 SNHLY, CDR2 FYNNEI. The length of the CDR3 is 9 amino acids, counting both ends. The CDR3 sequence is CASGGSRNT.

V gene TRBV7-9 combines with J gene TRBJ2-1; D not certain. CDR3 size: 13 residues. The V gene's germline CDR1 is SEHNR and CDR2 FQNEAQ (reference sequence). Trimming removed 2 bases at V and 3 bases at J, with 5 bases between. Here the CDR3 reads CASSLRYYNEQFF. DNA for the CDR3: TGTGCCAGCAGCTTACGATACTACAATGAGCAGTTCTTC.

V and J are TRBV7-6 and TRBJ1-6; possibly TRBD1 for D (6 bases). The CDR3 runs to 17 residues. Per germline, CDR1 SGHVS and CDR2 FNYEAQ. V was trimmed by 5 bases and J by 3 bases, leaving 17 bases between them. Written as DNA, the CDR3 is TGTGCCAGCAGCCGACGGGCAGGGGCTAGCTATAATTCACCCCTCCACTTT. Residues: CASSRRAGASYNSPLHF.

The CDR3 sequence: CASSWSTGANNQPQHF. The CDR3 bases are TGTGCCAGCAGTTGGAGTACAGGAGCAAACAATCAGCCCCAGCATTTT. The chain joins TRBV12-3 or TRBV12-4 to TRBJ1-5; a possible D gene is TRBD1 (5 bases). V was pared by 4 bases and J by 3 bases, with 16 bases between. This CDR3 region has 16 residues.

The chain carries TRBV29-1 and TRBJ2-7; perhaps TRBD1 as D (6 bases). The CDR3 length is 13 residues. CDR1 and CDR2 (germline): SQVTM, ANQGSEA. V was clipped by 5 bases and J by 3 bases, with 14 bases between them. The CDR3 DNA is TGCAGCGTTCGACAGGAAGAGTACTACGAGCAGTACTTC. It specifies CSVRQEEYYEQYF.

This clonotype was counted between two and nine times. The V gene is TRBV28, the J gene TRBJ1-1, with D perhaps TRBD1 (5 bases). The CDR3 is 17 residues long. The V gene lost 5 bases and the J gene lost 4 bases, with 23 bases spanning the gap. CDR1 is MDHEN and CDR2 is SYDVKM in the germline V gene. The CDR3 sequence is CASSRWGLRQGSTEAFF. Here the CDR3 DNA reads TGTGCCAGCAGTCGATGGGGATTAAGGCAGGGATCCACTGAAGCTTTCTTT.

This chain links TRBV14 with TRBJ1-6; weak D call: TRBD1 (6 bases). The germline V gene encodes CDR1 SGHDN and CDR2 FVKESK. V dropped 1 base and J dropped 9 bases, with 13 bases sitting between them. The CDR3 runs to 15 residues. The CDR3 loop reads CASSQGTGTRSPLHF. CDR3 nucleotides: TGTGCCAGCAGCCAAGGTACAGGGACGCGTTCACCCCTCCACTTT.

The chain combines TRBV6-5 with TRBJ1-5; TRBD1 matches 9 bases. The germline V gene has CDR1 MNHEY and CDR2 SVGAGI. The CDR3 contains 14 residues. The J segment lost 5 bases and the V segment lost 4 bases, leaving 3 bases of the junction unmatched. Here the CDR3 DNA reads TGTGCCAGCAGTTGGACAGGGGTTGATCAGCCCCAGCATTTT. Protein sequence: CASSWTGVDQPQHF.

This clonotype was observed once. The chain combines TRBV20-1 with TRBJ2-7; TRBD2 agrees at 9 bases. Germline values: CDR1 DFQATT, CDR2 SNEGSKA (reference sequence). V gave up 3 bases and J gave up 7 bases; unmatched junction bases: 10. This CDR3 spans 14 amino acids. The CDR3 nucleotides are TGCAGTGCTAGCTCTAGCGGGACCCCCTTTGAGCAGTACTTC. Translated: CSASSSGTPFEQYF.